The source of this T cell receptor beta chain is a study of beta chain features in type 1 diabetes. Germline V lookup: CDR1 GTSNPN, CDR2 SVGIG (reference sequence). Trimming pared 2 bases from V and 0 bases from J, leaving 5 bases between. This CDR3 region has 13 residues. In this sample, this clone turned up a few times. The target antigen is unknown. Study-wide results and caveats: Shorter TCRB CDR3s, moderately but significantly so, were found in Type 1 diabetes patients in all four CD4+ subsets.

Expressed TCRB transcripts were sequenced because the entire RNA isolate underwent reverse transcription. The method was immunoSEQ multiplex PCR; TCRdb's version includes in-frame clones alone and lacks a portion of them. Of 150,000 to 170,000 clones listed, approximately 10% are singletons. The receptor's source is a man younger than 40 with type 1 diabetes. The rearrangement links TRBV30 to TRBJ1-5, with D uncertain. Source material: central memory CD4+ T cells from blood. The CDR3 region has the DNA TGTGCCTGGAGTCGAGATAGCAATCAGCCCCAGCATTTT. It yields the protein CAWSRDSNQPQHF.